This TCR beta chain was sequenced in a study of response to subunit inactivated influenza vaccine. The study's findings and limits: Few new T cells, the authors suggested, are recruited by each seasonal influenza vaccination.

TCRdb independently ran MiXCR on the RT-PCR reads; one entry per CDR3 protein. The sample carries hundreds of thousands of distinct CDR3 sequences, around 20% recorded once. This clonotype was counted a single time. Its antigen is currently unknown. V was clipped by 0 bases and J by 8 bases; unmatched bases: 1. The germline gives CDR1 MNHEY, CDR2 SVGEGT. The CDR3 runs 14 residues. This receptor was identified in a middle-aged man who received an inactivated influenza vaccine. The sample was PBMCs from blood, taken 5 to 6 days after vaccination. The chain uses TRBV6-2 or TRBV6-3 and TRBJ2-7, with 13 bases matching TRBD2. The CDR3 region is CASSYSGTSGKQYF. CDR3 sequence (DNA): TGTGCCAGCAGTTACTCGGGGACTAGCGGGAAGCAGTACTTC.